The sequence of this T cell receptor (beta chain) was determined in a study of shared clonotypes between healthy human individuals. Original analysis: With immunoSEQ giving junction-only sequences and no quality scores, filtering differed. Profiling relied on immunoSEQ multiplex PCR, and the TCRdb table lists in-frame clones only, not all of them. The V and J calls and clone size are taken from that table; D and trimming were inferred from the DNA. This repertoire shows some 2,000,000 clones, 90% to 95% found once; its top ten account for roughly 0.13%. This CDR3 spans 16 amino acids. CDR1 is SGHTA and CDR2 is FQGTGA in the germline V gene. V shed 1 base and J shed 8 bases, with 18 bases lying between them.

The sample comprised naive CD4+ T cells sorted from blood. The subset was: CD45RA+ positively selected. The chain carries TRBV7-3 and TRBJ2-1, with D maybe TRBD2 (6 bases). This TCR derives from a man between 18 and 29 years old in good health. CDR3 protein: CASSLIESLTGDEQFF. In nucleotides, the CDR3 is TGTGCCAGCAGCTTAATAGAGTCCCTCACGGGGGATGAGCAGTTCTTC.